This TCR beta chain was identified in a study of technical replicates of blood from a few donors. This clone is a singleton in its sample. Germline CDR1 reads SGHKS; CDR2 reads YYEKEE (reference sequence). Deletions cut 2 bases from V and 2 bases from J, with 11 bases between. CDR3 size: 14 residues. The method was immunoSEQ multiplex PCR; TCRdb's version includes in-frame clones alone and lacks a portion of them. The data contain roughly 100,000 clones, roughly 94% of them singletons. The specimen sequenced was T cells isolated from PBMCs. The TCR was taken from a human donor in good health. The chain carries TRBV5-5 and TRBJ2-7; D may be TRBD2 (5 bases). The CDR3 nucleotides are TGTGCCAGCAGCTTAAGCGGTTTAACCTACGAGCAGTACTTC. Amino acids: CASSLSGLTYEQYF. The whole variable domain, filled in from reference TRBV5-5 and TRBJ2-7, reads DAGVTQSPTHLIKTRGQQVTLRCSPISGHKSVSWYQQVLGQGPQFIFQYYEKEERGRGNFPDRFSARQFPNYSSELNVNALLLGDSALYLCASSLSGLTYEQYFGPGTRLTVT.